Presented here are 15 T cell receptor beta chains from one specimen sequenced in a study of T cell responses to AZD1222 COVID-19 vaccine. Produced via immunoSEQ multiplex PCR; TCRdb's table is partial and in-frame only. The profile shows some 58,000 clones, over 70% of them singletons. The sequenced sample was peripheral blood, obtained 28 days after the second AZD1222 dose. The source of these receptors is an adult who received the AZD1222 COVID-19 vaccine.

In its sample, this clone was seen once. The gene calls are TRBV28 and TRBJ2-7; a weak D match, TRBD1 (6 bases). This CDR3 spans 15 amino acids. V lost 4 bases, J lost 3 bases, and 16 bases lay in between. CDR1 MDHEN and CDR2 SYDVKM come from the germline V gene. CDR3 nucleotide sequence: TGTGCCAGCAGTTATCGGAGACAGGAGTACTACGAGCAGTACTTC. It specifies CASSYRRQEYYEQYF. The variable domain in full, completed from reference TRBV28 and TRBJ2-7, reads DVKVTQSSRYLVKRTGEKVFLECVQDMDHENMFWYRQDPGLGLRLIYFSYDVKMKEKGDIPEGYSVSREKKERFSLILESASTNQTSMYLCASSYRRQEYYEQYFGPGTRLTVT.

The V call is TRBV19, the J call TRBJ1-6; possible D gene TRBD1, 6 bases. CDR1 and CDR2 (germline): LNHDA, SQIVND (reference sequence). V was shortened by 4 bases and J by 9 bases, with 7 bases between the two germline ends. This CDR3 is 12 amino acids long. The CDR3 spells CASSTGVSPLHF. CDR3 sequence (DNA): TGTGCCAGTAGTACAGGGGTTTCACCCCTCCACTTT.

The chain links TRBV7-8 to TRBJ2-1, with 7 bases that match TRBD2. Germline V CDR1 and CDR2: SGHVS, FQNEAQ. This CDR3 spans 17 amino acids. The J segment lost 7 bases and the V segment lost 7 bases, leaving 19 bases of the junction unmatched. The CDR3 here is CASTDQRGGSGKNEQFF. The DNA for the CDR3 is TGTGCCAGCACCGATCAACGCGGAGGGAGCGGGAAGAATGAGCAGTTCTTC.

This rearrangement joins TRBV11-2 to TRBJ1-2; D is unclear. The CDR3 length is 14 residues. Germline lookup yields CDR1 SGHAT and CDR2 FQNNGV. Trimming left V 3 bases short and J 0 bases short, with 8 bases between. The CDR3 here is CASSFDGANYGYTF. The CDR3, as DNA: TGTGCCAGCAGCTTTGACGGAGCTAACTATGGCTACACCTTC. The whole variable domain, remainder taken from reference TRBV11-2 and TRBJ1-2, is EAGVAQSPRYKIIEKRQSVAFWCNPISGHATLYWYQQILGQGPKLLIQFQNNGVVDDSQLPKDRFSAERLKGVDSTLKIQPAKLEDSAVYLCASSFDGANYGYTFGSGTRLTVV.

J is TRBJ2-1 and V is TRBV5-1; 10 nucleotides align to TRBD2. This CDR3 is 15 amino acids long. The J segment lost 8 bases and the V segment lost 0 bases, leaving 5 bases of the junction unmatched. The germline V gene has CDR1 SGHRS and CDR2 YFSETQ. In DNA, the CDR3 is TGCGCCAGCAGCTTGGACGCTAGCGGGGGTTATGAGCAGTTCTTC. Its translation: CASSLDASGGYEQFF.

The chain has TRBV5-5 and TRBJ1-2; no clear D gene. The ends were cut back, 4 bases at V and 8 bases at J, with 21 bases in the middle. CDR1 is SGHKS, CDR2 YYEKEE, per germline (reference sequence). CDR3 length: 15 amino acids. The CDR3 sequence: CASSQGFQEIGGYTF. Here the CDR3 DNA reads TGTGCCAGCAGCCAAGGTTTTCAGGAGATTGGCGGCTACACCTTC.

The chain links TRBV5-4 to TRBJ2-7; TRBD2 might be the D (6 bases). The CDR3 loop spans 13 amino acids. Germline CDR1 and CDR2: SGHNT and YYREEE (reference sequence). The V end lost 0 bases, the J end lost 6 bases, and 10 bases lay between the germline ends. The CDR3 sequence: CASSLGGGSEQYV. The CDR3 coding sequence is TGTGCCAGCAGCTTGGGGGGAGGTTCCGAGCAGTACGTC.

The gene calls are TRBV18 and TRBJ1-4, with D tentatively TRBD1 (5 bases). CDR1 KGHSH and CDR2 LQKENI come from the germline V gene. V was cut by 2 bases and J by 0 bases, with 19 bases left in between. The CDR3 spans 19 residues. The CDR3 loop reads CASSPRGRITGATNEKLFF. The CDR3 DNA follows: TGTGCCAGCTCACCAAGGGGCCGAATAACGGGAGCAACTAATGAAAAACTGTTTTTT.

The CDR3 here is CASSLDLSVQPLETQYF. CDR3 DNA sequence: TGTGCCAGCAGCTTAGATCTCAGCGTGCAGCCCTTGGAGACCCAGTACTTC. V and J are TRBV11-2 and TRBJ2-5; D uncertain. The ends were cut back, 0 bases at V and 5 bases at J, with 19 bases in the middle. The CDR3 totals 17 residues. CDR1 is SGHAT and CDR2 is FQNNGV in the germline V gene.

The CDR3 region is CASSVQTTPNEQFF. The CDR3 nucleotides read TGTGCCAGCAGCGTACAGACTACGCCCAATGAGCAGTTCTTC. J is TRBJ2-1 and V is TRBV5-4, with a possible D match to TRBD2 (5 bases). Trimming took 4 bases from V and 6 from J, leaving 14 bases between them. CDR3 length: 14 amino acids. The germline V gene has CDR1 SGHNT and CDR2 YYREEE (reference sequence). The variable domain in full, completed from reference TRBV5-4 and TRBJ2-1, reads ETGVTQSPTHLIKTRGQQVTLRCSSQSGHNTVSWYQQALGQGPQFIFQYYREEENGRGNFPPRFSGLQFPNYSSELNVNALELDDSALYLCASSVQTTPNEQFFGPGTRLTVL.

The chain uses TRBV2 and TRBJ1-1; a weak D match, TRBD1 (6 bases). The CDR3 has 13 amino acids. The ends were cut back, 8 bases at V and 4 bases at J, with 14 bases in the middle. Germline-derived CDR1 and CDR2 are SNHLY and FYNNEI. The CDR3 nucleotides read TGTGCCAGCTCCTCAACAGGGAGCACTGAAGCTTTCTTT. Its translation is CASSSTGSTEAFF.

The rearrangement links TRBV3-1 (or the pseudogene TRBV3-2) to TRBJ1-1; possible D gene TRBD1, 5 bases. Germline-derived CDR1 and CDR2 are LGHDT and YNNKEL (reference sequence). This CDR3 is 13 amino acids long. V dropped 0 bases and J dropped 7 bases, with 9 bases sitting between them. CDR3 sequence (DNA): TGTGCCAGCAGCCAAGAGGGGGGAAGTGAAGCTTTCTTT. It encodes CASSQEGGSEAFF.

The chain has TRBV19 and TRBJ1-5, with D maybe TRBD1 (5 bases). This CDR3 has 14 residues. Trimming shortened V by 3 bases and J by 1 base, and 7 bases separated the two germline ends. Germline V gene lookup returns CDR1 LNHDA and CDR2 SQIVND (reference sequence). The CDR3 sequence is CASSMGGSNQPQHF. The CDR3 DNA reads TGTGCCAGTAGTATGGGGGGGAGCAATCAGCCCCAGCATTTT.

The J gene is TRBJ1-5, the V gene TRBV19, with D tentatively TRBD1 (5 bases). The CDR3 length is 15 residues. Germline assignment: CDR1 LNHDA and CDR2 SQIVND (reference sequence). The V end lost 6 bases, the J end lost 5 bases, and 17 bases lay between the germline ends. CDR3 protein: CASSGGIRGDQPQHF. The DNA for the CDR3 is TGTGCCAGTAGCGGGGGGATCCGAGGGGATCAGCCCCAGCATTTT.

The CDR3 sequence is CASSGTTGVNTEAFF. CDR3 bases: TGTGCCAGCAGCGGAACGACAGGGGTTAACACTGAAGCTTTCTTT. The rearrangement uses TRBV7-6 and TRBJ1-1, with 8 bases fitting TRBD1. The length of the CDR3 is 15 residues. Germline V gene data show CDR1 as SGHVS and CDR2 as FNYEAQ. Trimming cost V 5 bases and J 2 bases; bases outside gene matches: 7.